The rows below give T cell receptor beta chains drawn from one sample of a study of T cells in tuberculosis. Sequenced by immunoSEQ multiplex PCR; TCRdb stores in-frame clones only, minus some. The sample yields over 40,000 clones, roughly 96% seen once. Sample: PBMCs. These receptors originate from a donor between 10 and 35 years old with latent tuberculosis or without tuberculosis infection. CDR3s include the opening cysteine and the closing phenylalanine or tryptophan. The D gene is left open where the match is weak. For some rows the clone size is stated as once, few or many, or as a class when expanded; others skip it.

cdr3_length: 12
v_call: TRBV29-1
clone_size: .
d_call: .
j_call: TRBJ1-2
cdr3_aa: CSVEADYYGYTF
cdr3_nt: TGCAGCGTTGAGGCGGACTACTATGGCTACACCTTC

cdr3_length: 14
v_call: TRBV5-1
clone_size: .
d_call: .
j_call: TRBJ2-3
cdr3_aa: CASSLGGRSDTQYF
cdr3_nt: TGCGCCAGCAGCTTGGGGGGCAGATCAGATACGCAGTATTTT

cdr3_length: 15
v_call: TRBV19
clone_size: once
d_call: .
j_call: TRBJ2-3
cdr3_aa: CASSIAGVSTDTQYF
cdr3_nt: TGTGCCAGTAGTATAGCGGGAGTCTCCACAGATACGCAGTATTTT

cdr3_length: 15
v_call: TRBV6-5
clone_size: once
d_call: .
j_call: TRBJ1-2
cdr3_aa: CASSSYRDLNYGYTF
cdr3_nt: TGTGCCAGCAGTTCCTACAGGGATCTTAACTATGGCTACACCTTC

cdr3_length: 16
v_call: TRBV19
clone_size: .
d_call: TRBD1
j_call: TRBJ1-4
cdr3_aa: CASTPYSGTGEEKLFF
cdr3_nt: TGTGCCAGTACACCCTATTCCGGGACAGGGGAGGAAAAACTGTTTTTT

cdr3_length: 13
v_call: TRBV9
clone_size: once
d_call: TRBD1
j_call: TRBJ1-2
cdr3_aa: CASSPTGKRGYTF
cdr3_nt: TGTGCCAGCAGCCCGACAGGGAAGCGGGGCTACACCTTC

cdr3_length: 13
v_call: TRBV27
clone_size: .
d_call: .
j_call: TRBJ1-4
cdr3_aa: CASGLISGEKLFF
cdr3_nt: TGTGCCAGCGGATTAATCTCCGGGGAAAAACTGTTTTTT

cdr3_length: 14
v_call: TRBV6-5
clone_size: .
d_call: .
j_call: TRBJ1-5
cdr3_aa: CASSYGGGQQPQHF
cdr3_nt: TGTGCCAGCAGTTACGGGGGGGGGCAGCAGCCCCAGCATTTT

cdr3_length: 16
v_call: TRBV10-3
clone_size: .
d_call: .
j_call: TRBJ2-1
cdr3_aa: CAIIREMQRANNEQFF
cdr3_nt: TGTGCCATCATCCGCGAGATGCAGCGGGCAAACAATGAGCAGTTCTTC

cdr3_length: 17
v_call: TRBV10-3
clone_size: .
d_call: TRBD2
j_call: TRBJ2-1
cdr3_aa: CAISEHHTSGSGNEQFF
cdr3_nt: TGTGCCATCAGTGAGCACCACACTAGCGGGAGTGGCAATGAGCAGTTCTTC

cdr3_length: 14
v_call: TRBV5-1
clone_size: .
d_call: .
j_call: TRBJ2-2
cdr3_aa: CASSLGPEPGELFF
cdr3_nt: TGCGCCAGCAGCTTGGGGCCCGAACCAGGGGAGCTGTTTTTT

cdr3_length: 14
v_call: TRBV5-1
clone_size: .
d_call: TRBD1
j_call: TRBJ2-3
cdr3_aa: CASSLRGPGDTQYF
cdr3_nt: TGCGCCAGCAGCTTAAGGGGGCCCGGGGATACGCAGTATTTT

cdr3_length: 17
v_call: TRBV4-2
clone_size: .
d_call: TRBD1
j_call: TRBJ1-2
cdr3_aa: CASSHKEGLTGSYGYTF
cdr3_nt: TGTGCCAGCAGCCATAAGGAGGGATTGACAGGGAGCTATGGCTACACCTTC

cdr3_length: 15
v_call: TRBV19
clone_size: .
d_call: TRBD1
j_call: TRBJ1-5
cdr3_aa: CASSIGAGGGQPQHF
cdr3_nt: TGTGCCAGTAGTATAGGGGCAGGGGGAGGCCAGCCCCAGCATTTT

cdr3_length: 13
v_call: TRBV7-2
clone_size: .
d_call: .
j_call: TRBJ1-4
cdr3_aa: CASSLGTREKLFF
cdr3_nt: TGTGCCAGCAGCCTTGGGACACGGGAAAAACTGTTTTTT

cdr3_length: 13
v_call: TRBV4-1
clone_size: .
d_call: .
j_call: TRBJ2-2
cdr3_aa: CATWGANTGELFF
cdr3_nt: TGCGCCACCTGGGGGGCGAACACCGGGGAGCTGTTTTTT

cdr3_length: 13
v_call: TRBV6-4
clone_size: once
d_call: TRBD2
j_call: TRBJ2-5
cdr3_aa: CASIRTSQETQYF
cdr3_nt: TGTGCCAGCATCAGGACTAGCCAAGAGACCCAGTACTTC

cdr3_length: 16
v_call: TRBV5-6
clone_size: .
d_call: TRBD2
j_call: TRBJ2-3
cdr3_aa: CASSLELAGTTDTQYF
cdr3_nt: TGTGCCAGCAGCTTGGAGCTAGCGGGGACCACAGATACGCAGTATTTT

cdr3_length: 16
v_call: TRBV13
clone_size: .
d_call: .
j_call: TRBJ2-1
cdr3_aa: CASSLVVGGWADEQFF
cdr3_nt: TGTGCCAGCAGCTTAGTGGTCGGAGGGTGGGCGGATGAGCAGTTCTTC

cdr3_length: 16
v_call: TRBV5-6
clone_size: .
d_call: TRBD1
j_call: TRBJ1-1
cdr3_aa: CASSIQWTGRNTEAFF
cdr3_nt: TGTGCCAGCAGCATACAATGGACAGGGCGGAACACTGAAGCTTTCTTT

cdr3_length: 14
v_call: TRBV5-1
clone_size: once
d_call: TRBD1
j_call: TRBJ1-2
cdr3_aa: CASSLVATGNGYTF
cdr3_nt: TGCGCCAGCAGCTTGGTAGCGACAGGGAACGGCTACACCTTC

cdr3_length: 16
v_call: TRBV7-2
clone_size: once
d_call: TRBD1
j_call: TRBJ1-2
cdr3_aa: CASSLDTGQGLYGYTF
cdr3_nt: TGTGCCAGCAGCTTAGATACGGGACAGGGACTCTATGGCTACACCTTC

cdr3_length: 15
v_call: TRBV6-1
clone_size: once
d_call: .
j_call: TRBJ1-5
cdr3_aa: CASSDHGTRNQPQHF
cdr3_nt: TGTGCCAGCAGCGACCACGGGACTCGCAATCAGCCCCAGCATTTT

cdr3_length: 15
v_call: TRBV6-1
clone_size: .
d_call: TRBD1
j_call: TRBJ2-7
cdr3_aa: CASSDGTVASYEQYF
cdr3_nt: TGTGCCAGCAGCGATGGGACAGTCGCTTCCTACGAGCAGTACTTC

cdr3_length: 15
v_call: TRBV7-2
clone_size: .
d_call: .
j_call: TRBJ2-3
cdr3_aa: CASSLLDYVTDTQYF
cdr3_nt: TGTGCCAGCAGCTTATTGGACTATGTTACAGATACGCAGTATTTT

cdr3_length: 14
v_call: TRBV5-6
clone_size: .
d_call: .
j_call: TRBJ1-6
cdr3_aa: CASSFGRGYSPLHF
cdr3_nt: TGTGCCAGCAGCTTCGGCAGGGGTTATTCACCCCTCCACTTT

cdr3_length: 14
v_call: TRBV5-4
clone_size: .
d_call: TRBD1
j_call: TRBJ1-2
cdr3_aa: CASSLGQDVYGYTF
cdr3_nt: TGTGCCAGCAGCTTAGGACAGGACGTTTATGGCTACACCTTC

cdr3_length: 15
v_call: TRBV5-6
clone_size: .
d_call: .
j_call: TRBJ1-1
cdr3_aa: CASSLEGFMNTEAFF
cdr3_nt: TGTGCCAGCAGCTTAGAGGGTTTTATGAACACTGAAGCTTTCTTT

cdr3_length: 13
v_call: TRBV19
clone_size: .
d_call: .
j_call: TRBJ1-2
cdr3_aa: CASSMTVVYGYTF
cdr3_nt: TGTGCCAGTAGTATGACAGTAGTCTATGGCTACACCTTC

cdr3_length: 14
v_call: TRBV9
clone_size: .
d_call: .
j_call: TRBJ1-1
cdr3_aa: CASSVEWGGTEAFF
cdr3_nt: TGTGCCAGCAGCGTAGAATGGGGGGGCACTGAAGCTTTCTTT

cdr3_length: 15
v_call: TRBV29-1
clone_size: .
d_call: .
j_call: TRBJ2-2
cdr3_aa: CSVELVGAPTGELFF
cdr3_nt: TGCAGCGTTGAATTGGTGGGGGCACCCACCGGGGAGCTGTTTTTT

cdr3_length: 13
v_call: TRBV7-8
clone_size: .
d_call: .
j_call: TRBJ2-7
cdr3_aa: CASSLGRLYEQYF
cdr3_nt: TGTGCCAGCAGCTTAGGTAGACTCTACGAGCAGTACTTC

cdr3_length: 16
v_call: TRBV15
clone_size: few
d_call: TRBD1
j_call: TRBJ2-7
cdr3_aa: CATSSALGQGAYEQYF
cdr3_nt: TGTGCCACCAGCAGTGCTCTGGGACAGGGGGCCTACGAGCAGTACTTC

cdr3_length: 15
v_call: TRBV10-3
clone_size: .
d_call: TRBD1
j_call: TRBJ1-2
cdr3_aa: CAIRGQGLANYGYTF
cdr3_nt: TGTGCCATCAGGGGACAGGGCTTAGCTAACTATGGCTACACCTTC

cdr3_length: 15
v_call: TRBV9
clone_size: .
d_call: .
j_call: TRBJ2-5
cdr3_aa: CASNGGSPHQETQYF
cdr3_nt: TGTGCCAGCAACGGAGGCAGCCCACACCAAGAGACCCAGTACTTC

cdr3_length: 13
v_call: TRBV18
clone_size: .
d_call: TRBD1
j_call: TRBJ1-1
cdr3_aa: CASSPNRDSEAFF
cdr3_nt: TGTGCCAGCTCACCCAACCGGGACAGTGAAGCTTTCTTT

cdr3_length: 12
v_call: TRBV6-6
clone_size: .
d_call: .
j_call: TRBJ2-5
cdr3_aa: CASSTGRETQYF
cdr3_nt: TGTGCCAGCAGTACAGGGCGAGAGACCCAGTACTTC

cdr3_length: 18
v_call: TRBV2
clone_size: .
d_call: .
j_call: TRBJ2-3
cdr3_aa: CASSEALPVGHLTDTQYF
cdr3_nt: TGTGCCAGCAGTGAAGCGCTTCCGGTGGGACATCTCACAGATACGCAGTATTTT

cdr3_length: 18
v_call: TRBV2
clone_size: .
d_call: TRBD1
j_call: TRBJ1-1
cdr3_aa: CASSEARTGSVKNTEAFF
cdr3_nt: TGTGCCAGCAGTGAAGCCCGGACAGGGTCTGTCAAGAACACTGAAGCTTTCTTT

cdr3_length: 14
v_call: TRBV4-1
clone_size: .
d_call: .
j_call: TRBJ2-7
cdr3_aa: CASSQTASSYEQYF
cdr3_nt: TGCGCCAGCAGCCAGACGGCTAGCTCCTACGAGCAGTACTTC

cdr3_length: 16
v_call: TRBV6-1
clone_size: .
d_call: .
j_call: TRBJ1-5
cdr3_aa: CASSERLDYSNQPQHF
cdr3_nt: TGTGCCAGCAGTGAGCGACTCGATTATAGCAATCAGCCCCAGCATTTT

cdr3_length: 16
v_call: TRBV18
clone_size: .
d_call: .
j_call: TRBJ2-1
cdr3_aa: CASSLESGWPYNEQFF
cdr3_nt: TGTGCCAGCTCACTCGAAAGCGGGTGGCCCTACAATGAGCAGTTCTTC

cdr3_length: 14
v_call: TRBV5-5
clone_size: .
d_call: .
j_call: TRBJ1-5
cdr3_aa: CASSLGQINQPQHF
cdr3_nt: TGTGCCAGCAGCCTCGGACAGATCAATCAGCCCCAGCATTTT

cdr3_length: 15
v_call: TRBV5-1
clone_size: .
d_call: TRBD2
j_call: TRBJ2-3
cdr3_aa: CASSLTLAGADTQYF
cdr3_nt: TGCGCCAGCAGCTTGACACTAGCGGGAGCAGATACGCAGTATTTT

cdr3_length: 16
v_call: TRBV2
clone_size: .
d_call: TRBD2
j_call: TRBJ2-7
cdr3_aa: CASTRLWTGGLDEQYF
cdr3_nt: TGTGCCAGCACCCGCCTCTGGACGGGAGGGCTAGACGAGCAGTACTTC

cdr3_length: 11
v_call: TRBV20-1
clone_size: .
d_call: .
j_call: TRBJ1-1
cdr3_aa: CSARGGTEAFF
cdr3_nt: TGCAGTGCTAGAGGCGGTACTGAAGCTTTCTTT

cdr3_length: 15
v_call: TRBV5-1
clone_size: .
d_call: TRBD2
j_call: TRBJ2-5
cdr3_aa: CASSRISGSKETQYF
cdr3_nt: TGCGCCAGCAGCCGGATTAGCGGGAGTAAAGAGACCCAGTACTTC

cdr3_length: 14
v_call: TRBV6-1
clone_size: .
d_call: .
j_call: TRBJ2-3
cdr3_aa: CASSPVRSTDTQYF
cdr3_nt: TGTGCCAGCAGTCCCGTACGGAGCACAGATACGCAGTATTTT

cdr3_length: 11
v_call: TRBV30
clone_size: .
d_call: TRBD2
j_call: TRBJ2-1
cdr3_aa: CAWGREHEQFF
cdr3_nt: TGTGCCTGGGGGCGGGAGCATGAGCAGTTCTTC

cdr3_length: 15
v_call: TRBV19
clone_size: .
d_call: .
j_call: TRBJ2-1
cdr3_aa: CASSTSGTDYNEQFF
cdr3_nt: TGTGCCAGTAGTACCTCCGGGACTGATTACAATGAGCAGTTCTTC

cdr3_length: 15
v_call: TRBV5-1
clone_size: few
d_call: TRBD1
j_call: TRBJ1-5
cdr3_aa: CASSLRTGGNQPQHF
cdr3_nt: TGCGCCAGCAGCCTGAGGACAGGGGGTAATCAGCCCCAGCATTTT

cdr3_length: 14
v_call: TRBV18
clone_size: .
d_call: .
j_call: TRBJ1-2
cdr3_aa: CASSPLGGSDGYTF
cdr3_nt: TGTGCCAGCTCACCTTTGGGGGGTAGTGATGGCTACACCTTC

cdr3_length: 14
v_call: TRBV6-1
clone_size: once
d_call: TRBD1
j_call: TRBJ1-2
cdr3_aa: CASNPGTGSGGYTF
cdr3_nt: TGTGCCAGCAATCCAGGGACAGGCTCGGGTGGCTACACCTTC

cdr3_length: 13
v_call: TRBV6-1
clone_size: .
d_call: TRBD1
j_call: TRBJ1-4
cdr3_aa: CASRRTGNEKLFF
cdr3_nt: TGTGCCAGCAGACGGACAGGGAATGAAAAACTGTTTTTT